This T cell receptor (beta chain) was identified during a study of T cell responses to AZD1222 COVID-19 vaccine. V was clipped by 4 bases and J by 7 bases; unmatched bases: 9. CDR3 length: 15 residues. The germline CDR1 and CDR2 sequences are LNHDA and SQIVND (reference sequence). TCRdb's copy holds only in-frame clones and misses some; the assay was immunoSEQ multiplex PCR. The top ten clones hold approximately 1.5% of a sample with roughly 160,000 clones, 90% of them seen once. The specimen was peripheral blood, collected on day 0 of AZD1222 vaccination. This TCR was recovered from an adult in good health. The rearrangement uses TRBV19 and TRBJ1-5; 8 positions match TRBD1. The CDR3 bases are TGTGCCAGTAGTAAAAATTCAGGGGGCGGGCAGCCCCAGCATTTT. Its translation is CASSKNSGGGQPQHF. Using reference TRBV19 and TRBJ1-5 for the parts outside the CDR3, the full variable domain is DGGITQSPKYLFRKEGQNVTLSCEQNLNHDAMYWYRQDPGQGLRLIYYSQIVNDFQKGDIAEGYSVSREKKESFPLTVTSAQKNPTAFYLCASSKNSGGGQPQHFGDGTRLSIL.